The text below deals with one T cell receptor beta chain. The antigen is undetermined. Trimming took off 0 bases at V and 12 bases at J, with 12 bases between the two ends. The CDR3 spans 13 residues. The germline CDR1 and CDR2 sequences are LGHNA and YNFKEQ. The sample's treatment: oral pan-JAK inhibitor, 5-10 mg twice daily. The investigators collected lesional scalp punch biopsies and peripheral blood from alopecia areata patients. This entry comes from a study of CD8+ T cells in alopecia areata. Study information: For the treated group, dosing was oral tofacitinib at 5 to 10 mg twice daily.

Findings and limits, study-wide: Tofacitinib delivered significant drops in scalp clonality and in expanded CD8+ clones among the top 100.

In each case, RNA was isolated and then reverse transcribed into cDNA as the sequencing template. Repertoires were generated with immunoSEQ multiplex PCR, while TCRdb's copy carries only in-frame clones and drops some. The data contain 130,000 or so clones, 86% of them singletons. Source: CD8+ T cells sorted from blood, taken at week 4, from a patient treated with tofacitinib. This clonotype was sampled from a human donor with alopecia areata. The chain carries TRBV4-2 and TRBJ2-1; the D is unclear. The CDR3 sequence: CASSQESGRPQFF. CDR3 nucleotides: TGTGCCAGCAGCCAAGAGTCCGGACGACCGCAGTTCTTC.